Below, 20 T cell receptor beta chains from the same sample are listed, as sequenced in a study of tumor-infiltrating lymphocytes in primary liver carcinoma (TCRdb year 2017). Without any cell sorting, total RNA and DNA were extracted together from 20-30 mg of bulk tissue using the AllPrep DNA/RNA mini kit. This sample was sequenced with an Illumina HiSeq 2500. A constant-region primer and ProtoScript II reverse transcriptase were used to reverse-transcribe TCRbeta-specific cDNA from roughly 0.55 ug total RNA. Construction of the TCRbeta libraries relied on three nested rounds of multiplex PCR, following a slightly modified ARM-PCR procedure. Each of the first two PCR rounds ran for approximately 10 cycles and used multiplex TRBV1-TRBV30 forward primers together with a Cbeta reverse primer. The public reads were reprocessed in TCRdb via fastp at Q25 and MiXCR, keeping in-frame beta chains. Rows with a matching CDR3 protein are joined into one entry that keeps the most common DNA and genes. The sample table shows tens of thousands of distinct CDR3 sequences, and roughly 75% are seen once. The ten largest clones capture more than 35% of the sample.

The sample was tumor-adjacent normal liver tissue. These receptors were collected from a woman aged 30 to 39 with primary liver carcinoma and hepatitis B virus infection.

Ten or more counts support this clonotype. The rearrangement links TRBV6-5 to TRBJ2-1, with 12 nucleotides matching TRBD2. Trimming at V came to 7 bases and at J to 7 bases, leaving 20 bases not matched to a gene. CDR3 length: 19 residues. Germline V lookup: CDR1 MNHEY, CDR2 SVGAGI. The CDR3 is CASTPPGTSGPPTLNEQFF. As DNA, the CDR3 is TGTGCCAGCACCCCTCCTGGGACTAGCGGGCCTCCGACGTTGAATGAGCAGTTCTTC.

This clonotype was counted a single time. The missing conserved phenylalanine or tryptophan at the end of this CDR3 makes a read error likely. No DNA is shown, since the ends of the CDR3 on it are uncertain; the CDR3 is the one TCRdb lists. The CDR3 sequence: CASSRTGAEDSPLHY. The rearrangement links TRBV21-1 to TRBJ1-6; no check of the table's D call, TRBD1, against the DNA was made. TRBV21-1 is an annotated pseudogene. The CDR3 spans 15 amino acids, including both terminal residues.

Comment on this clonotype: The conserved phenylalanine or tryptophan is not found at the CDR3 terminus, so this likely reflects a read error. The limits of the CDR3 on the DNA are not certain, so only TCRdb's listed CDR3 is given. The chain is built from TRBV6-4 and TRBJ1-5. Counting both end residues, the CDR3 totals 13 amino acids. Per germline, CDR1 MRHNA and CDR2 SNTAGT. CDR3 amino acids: CASSDVTNQPHHS.

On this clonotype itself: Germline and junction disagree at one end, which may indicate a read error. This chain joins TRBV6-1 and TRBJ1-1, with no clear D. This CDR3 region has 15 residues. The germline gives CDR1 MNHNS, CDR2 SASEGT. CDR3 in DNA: TGTGCCAGCAATGAATTTAGGTTTTACGATTCTGAAGCTTTCTTT. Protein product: CASNEFRFYDSEAFF.

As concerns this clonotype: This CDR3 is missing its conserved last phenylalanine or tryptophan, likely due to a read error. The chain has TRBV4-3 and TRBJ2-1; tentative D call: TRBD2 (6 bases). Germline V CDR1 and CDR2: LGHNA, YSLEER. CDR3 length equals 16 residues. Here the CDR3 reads CASSRDAGSSYNEQFS. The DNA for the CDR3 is TGCGCCAGTAGCCGAGATGCGGGAAGCTCCTACAATGAGCAGTTCTCC.

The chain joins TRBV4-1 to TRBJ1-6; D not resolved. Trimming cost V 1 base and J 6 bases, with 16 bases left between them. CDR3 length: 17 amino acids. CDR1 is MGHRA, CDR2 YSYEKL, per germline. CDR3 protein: CASSQGPPRVANSPLHF. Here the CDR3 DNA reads TGCGCCAGCAGCCAAGGCCCCCCCCGGGTGGCTAATTCACCCCTCCACTTT.

The CDR3 spells CASSPRETSNTDMQYF. The CDR3 DNA is TGTGCCAGCAGCCCGAGGGAGACGTCGAACACAGACATGCAGTATTTT. The J gene is TRBJ2-3, the V gene TRBV11-2; perhaps TRBD2 as D (5 bases). In germline, CDR1 is SGHAT, CDR2 FQNNGV. This CDR3 comprises 16 residues. Trimming took off 5 bases at V and 11 bases at J, with 26 bases between the two ends.

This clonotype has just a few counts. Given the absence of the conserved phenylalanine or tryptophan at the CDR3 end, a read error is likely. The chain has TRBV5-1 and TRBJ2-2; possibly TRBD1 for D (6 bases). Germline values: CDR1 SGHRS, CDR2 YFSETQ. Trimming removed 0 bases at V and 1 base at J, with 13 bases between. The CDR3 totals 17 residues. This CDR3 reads CASSLGHRDKNTGELFS. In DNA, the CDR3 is TGCGCCAGCAGCTTGGGGCACAGGGATAAGAACACCGGGGAGCTGTTTTCT.

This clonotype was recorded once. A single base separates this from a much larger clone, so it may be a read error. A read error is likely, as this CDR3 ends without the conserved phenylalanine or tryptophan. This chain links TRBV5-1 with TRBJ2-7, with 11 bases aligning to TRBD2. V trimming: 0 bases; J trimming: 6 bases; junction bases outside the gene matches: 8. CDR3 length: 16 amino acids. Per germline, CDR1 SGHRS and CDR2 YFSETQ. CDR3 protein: CASSLGLAGNLVEQYL. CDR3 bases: TGCGCCAGCAGCTTGGGACTAGCGGGAAATCTGGTCGAGCAGTACCTC.

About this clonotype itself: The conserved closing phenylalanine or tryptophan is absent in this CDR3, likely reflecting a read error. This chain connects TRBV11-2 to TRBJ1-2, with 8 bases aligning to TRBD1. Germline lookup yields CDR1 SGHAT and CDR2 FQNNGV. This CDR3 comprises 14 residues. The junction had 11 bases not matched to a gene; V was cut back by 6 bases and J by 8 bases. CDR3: CASRYTGGGRGYTS. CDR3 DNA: TGTGCCAGCAGATATACAGGGGGGGGTCGAGGCTACACCTCC.

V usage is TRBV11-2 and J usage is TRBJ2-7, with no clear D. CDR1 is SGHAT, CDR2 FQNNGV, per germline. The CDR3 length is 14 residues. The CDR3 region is CAGSLTDAAYEQYF. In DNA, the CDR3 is TGTGCTGGCAGTTTAACGGACGCTGCCTACGAGCAGTACTTC.

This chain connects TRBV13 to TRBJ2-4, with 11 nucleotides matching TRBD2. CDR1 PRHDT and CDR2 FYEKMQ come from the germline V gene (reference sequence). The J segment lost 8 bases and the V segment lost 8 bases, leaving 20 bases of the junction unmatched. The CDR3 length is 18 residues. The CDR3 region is CASGSAGTSGESDDIQYF. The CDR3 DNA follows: TGTGCCAGCGGTTCCGCGGGGACTAGCGGAGAGTCGGATGACATTCAGTACTTC. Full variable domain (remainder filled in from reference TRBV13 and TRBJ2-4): AAGVIQSPRHLIKEKRETATLKCYPIPRHDTVYWYQQGPGQDPQFLISFYEKMQSDKGSIPDRFSAQQFSDYHSELNMSSLELGDSALYFCASGSAGTSGESDDIQYFGAGTRLSVL.

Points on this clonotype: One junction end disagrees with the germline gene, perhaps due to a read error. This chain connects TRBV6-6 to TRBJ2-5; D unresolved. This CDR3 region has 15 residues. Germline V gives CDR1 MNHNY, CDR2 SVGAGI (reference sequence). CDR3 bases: TGTGCCAGCAGTTACCACCCTAGTGGTCAAGAGACCCAGAACTTC. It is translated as CASSYHPSGQETQNF.

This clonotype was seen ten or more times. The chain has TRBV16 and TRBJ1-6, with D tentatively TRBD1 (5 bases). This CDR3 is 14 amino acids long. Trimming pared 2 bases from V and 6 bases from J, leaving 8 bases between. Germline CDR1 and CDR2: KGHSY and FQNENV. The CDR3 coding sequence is TGTGCCAGCAGCCAACAGGGATCTAATTCACCCCTCCACTTT. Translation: CASSQQGSNSPLHF.

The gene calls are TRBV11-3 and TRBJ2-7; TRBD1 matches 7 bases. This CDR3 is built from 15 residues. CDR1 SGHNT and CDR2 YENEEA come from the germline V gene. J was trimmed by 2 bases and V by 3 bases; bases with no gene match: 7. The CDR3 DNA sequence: TGTGCCAGCAGCTTCGGGACAGATACAACCTACGAGCAGTACTTC. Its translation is CASSFGTDTTYEQYF.

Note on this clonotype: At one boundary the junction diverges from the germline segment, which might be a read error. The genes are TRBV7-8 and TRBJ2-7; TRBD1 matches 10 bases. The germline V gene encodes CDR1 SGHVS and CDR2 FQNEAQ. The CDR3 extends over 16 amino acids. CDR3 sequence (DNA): TGTGCCAGCAGCTTAGGACGGGGACAGGGGAGCCATGAACAGTGCTTC. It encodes CASSLGRGQGSHEQCF. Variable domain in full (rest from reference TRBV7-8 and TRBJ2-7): GAGVSQSPRYKVAKRGQDVALRCDPISGHVSLFWYQQALGQGPEFLTYFQNEAQLDKSGLPSDRFFAERPEGSVSTLKIQRTQQEDSAVYLCASSLGRGQGSHEQCFGPGTRLTVT.

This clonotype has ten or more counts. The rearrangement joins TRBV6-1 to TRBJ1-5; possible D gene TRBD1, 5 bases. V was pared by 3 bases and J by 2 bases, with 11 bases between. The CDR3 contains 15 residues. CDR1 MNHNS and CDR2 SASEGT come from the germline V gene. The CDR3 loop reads CASSEGVRGNQPQHF. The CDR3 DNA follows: TGTGCCAGCAGTGAGGGTGTCAGGGGCAATCAGCCCCAGCATTTT.

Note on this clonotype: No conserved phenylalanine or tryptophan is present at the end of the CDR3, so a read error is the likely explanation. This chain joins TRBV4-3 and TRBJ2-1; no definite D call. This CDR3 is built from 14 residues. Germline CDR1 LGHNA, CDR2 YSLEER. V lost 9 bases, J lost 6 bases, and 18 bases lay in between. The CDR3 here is CASSHTELVNEQFI. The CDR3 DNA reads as TGCGCCAGTAGTCACACAGAGTTGGTCAATGAGCAGTTCATC.

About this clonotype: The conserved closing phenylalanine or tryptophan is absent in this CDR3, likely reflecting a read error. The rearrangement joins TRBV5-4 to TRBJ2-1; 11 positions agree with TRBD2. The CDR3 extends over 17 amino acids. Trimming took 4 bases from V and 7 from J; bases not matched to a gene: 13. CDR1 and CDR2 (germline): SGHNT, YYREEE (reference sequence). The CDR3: CASSRGLTSGETNEQFS. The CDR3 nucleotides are TGTGCCAGCAGCCGGGGTCTGACTAGCGGGGAGACAAATGAGCAGTTCTCC.

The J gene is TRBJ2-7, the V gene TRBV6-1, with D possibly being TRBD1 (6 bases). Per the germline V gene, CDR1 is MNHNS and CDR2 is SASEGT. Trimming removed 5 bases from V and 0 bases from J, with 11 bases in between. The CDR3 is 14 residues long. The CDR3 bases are TGTGCCAGCAGTTCTCGGACAGACTCCTACGAGCAGTACTTC. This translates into CASSSRTDSYEQYF.